Presented here are 24 T cell receptor beta chains from one specimen sequenced in a study of blood T cell repertoires in COVID-19 (dated by TCRdb to the early 2020s). Libraries were constructed by the immunoSEQ multiplex PCR assay. TCRdb stores this immuneACCESS table with in-frame sequences only. Part of the clones is absent; in the studies checked, under half of the shortfall reflects unresolved V genes, and no reason is known for the rest. This sample lists 250,000 to 300,000 clones; about nine tenths were detected once. Clones ranked in the top ten supply around 11% of the sample. Sequenced sample: peripheral blood. Every receptor here comes from a woman aged 25 to 39 with COVID-19, enrolled during active disease.

The chain is built from TRBV7-2 and TRBJ2-1, with 10 bases fitting TRBD1. The CDR3 length is 16 residues. Germline V CDR1 and CDR2: SGHTA, FQGNSA. The junction had 4 bases not matched to a gene; V was cut back by 3 bases and J by 2 bases. The DNA of the CDR3 is TGTGCCAGCAGCTTCAAGGGGACAGGGGCCTACAATGAGCAGTTCTTC. Its protein product is CASSFKGTGAYNEQFF.

This sequence joins TRBV19 and TRBJ2-2; tentative D call: TRBD2 (5 bases). Germline values: CDR1 LNHDA, CDR2 SQIVND (reference sequence). Trimming removed 3 bases at V and 5 bases at J, with 19 bases between. CDR3 length: 17 residues. For the CDR3, the DNA is TGTGCCAGTAGTATCGGAGTGGGCCCCTGGAGGACCGGGGAGCTGTTTTTT. Its translation: CASSIGVGPWRTGELFF.

The rearrangement uses TRBV7-2 and TRBJ2-5, with D possibly TRBD2 on 6 matching bases. The CDR3 is made up of 16 amino acids. Germline V CDR1 and CDR2: SGHTA, FQGNSA. Trimming left V 0 bases short and J 5 bases short, with 16 bases between. CDR3 amino acids: CASSLAKLAVGETQYF. In DNA form, the CDR3 reads TGTGCCAGCAGCTTAGCGAAACTAGCCGTCGGGGAGACCCAGTACTTC.

The rearrangement uses TRBV4-3 and TRBJ2-7; 11 bases are a match to TRBD2. With V trimmed by 0 bases and J by 3 bases, 4 bases remained unmatched. This CDR3 contains 16 residues. CDR1 is LGHNA, CDR2 YSLEER, per germline. The CDR3 region has the DNA TGCGCCAGCAGCCAAGATCTAGCGGGGGGCCTCTACGAGCAGTACTTC. Protein product: CASSQDLAGGLYEQYF.

The chain uses TRBV24-1 and TRBJ1-2; no reliable D call. The CDR3 covers 12 residues. V was shortened by 5 bases and J by 1 base, with 4 bases between the two germline ends. Per the germline V gene, CDR1 is KGHDR and CDR2 is SFDVKD. CDR3 sequence: CATSGSNYGYTF. The CDR3 DNA is TGTGCCACCAGTGGCAGTAACTATGGCTACACCTTC.

The chain has TRBV7-6 and TRBJ2-7; 7 positions match TRBD1. Germline assignment: CDR1 SGHVS and CDR2 FNYEAQ. The length of the CDR3 is 15 residues. V shed 3 bases and J 6 bases; nucleotides not matched to a gene: 11. CDR3 sequence: CASSFPPGQPGEQYF. CDR3 DNA sequence: TGTGCCAGCAGCTTCCCACCGGGACAGCCTGGCGAGCAGTACTTC.

The chain couples TRBV3-1 (or the pseudogene TRBV3-2) to TRBJ2-1; TRBD2 agrees at 11 bases. Germline V CDR1 and CDR2: LGHDT, YNNKEL (reference sequence). CDR3 length: 17 amino acids. V trimming: 4 bases; J trimming: 2 bases; junction bases outside the gene matches: 7. The CDR3 DNA reads TGTGCCAGCAGCCCCCGCTCTAGCGGGAGGCCCTACAATGAGCAGTTCTTC. It translates to CASSPRSSGRPYNEQFF.

This chain links TRBV3-1 (or the pseudogene TRBV3-2) with TRBJ2-1; weak D call: TRBD1 (5 bases). V lost 0 bases and J lost 7, with 16 bases in between. The CDR3 is 16 amino acids. Germline loops: CDR1 LGHDT, CDR2 YNNKEL (reference sequence). As DNA, the CDR3 is TGTGCCAGCAGCCAAGATATTGTTCAAGGGGTAAATGAGCAGTTCTTC. It yields the protein CASSQDIVQGVNEQFF.

For the CDR3, the DNA is TGTGCCAGCAGTGAAGCGCTAGGGACAGAGGAGTTCTTC. Its protein is CASSEALGTEEFF. V gene TRBV2 combines with J gene TRBJ2-1, with 7 bases aligning to TRBD1. The CDR3 length is 13 residues. Per the germline V gene, CDR1 is SNHLY and CDR2 is FYNNEI. With 0 bases clipped from V and 14 bases from J, the junction kept 7 bases outside the gene matches.

The chain carries TRBV10-1 and TRBJ1-4, with D unclear. V lost 2 bases and J lost 7, with 11 bases in between. CDR1 is WNHNN and CDR2 is SYGVQD in the germline V gene (reference sequence). CDR3 size: 14 residues. The CDR3 sequence is CASSEAPRGEKLFF. The DNA for the CDR3 is TGCGCCAGCAGTGAGGCCCCGAGAGGTGAAAAACTGTTTTTT.

The chain employs TRBV7-2 and TRBJ2-5; the D is unclear. The germline CDR1 and CDR2 sequences are SGHTA and FQGNSA. Trimming took off 6 bases at V and 1 base at J, with 12 bases between the two ends. The CDR3 contains 14 residues. The CDR3 loop is CASSFTQAQETQYF. The CDR3 DNA reads TGTGCCAGCAGTTTTACGCAAGCCCAAGAGACCCAGTACTTC.

This chain uses TRBV13 with TRBJ2-3; 12 bases line up with TRBD2. The ends lost 5 bases at V and 7 bases at J; junction bases unmatched: 4. CDR1 and CDR2 from the germline V gene are PRHDT and FYEKMQ (reference sequence). The length of the CDR3 is 14 residues. The CDR3 DNA is TGTGCCAGCAGCCCTGGACTAGCGGGGAATACGCAGTATTTT. It codes for CASSPGLAGNTQYF.

The chain carries TRBV7-2 and TRBJ2-2, with D uncertain. Germline V gives CDR1 SGHTA, CDR2 FQGNSA. V was pared by 5 bases and J by 2 bases, with 6 bases between. The CDR3 contains 13 residues. CDR3 in DNA: TGTGCCAGCAGCCGCGTAAACACCGGGGAGCTGTTTTTT. Amino acid sequence: CASSRVNTGELFF.

The chain is built from TRBV27 and TRBJ2-1; TRBD1 aligns across 7 bases. V dropped 5 bases and J dropped 0; count of bases not matched to a gene: 4. The CDR3 is made up of 15 amino acids. Germline CDR1 reads MNHEY; CDR2 reads SMNVEV (reference sequence). This CDR3 reads CASSPDRSSYNEQFF. In DNA, the CDR3 is TGTGCCAGCAGTCCGGACAGGAGCTCCTACAATGAGCAGTTCTTC.

The genes are TRBV6-1 and TRBJ2-3, with TRBD1 as a possible D gene (6 bases). The CDR3 contains 13 residues. V was cut by 3 bases and J by 5 bases, with 9 bases left in between. Germline lookup yields CDR1 MNHNS and CDR2 SASEGT. The DNA of the CDR3 is TGTGCCAGCAGTGATCAACAGGGAGATACGCAGTATTTT. Amino acids: CASSDQQGDTQYF.

CDR3 nucleotide sequence: TGTGCCATCAGTGACCCCTTGCGCGGAACTGGAGGAGATACGCAGTATTTT. Its translation is CAISDPLRGTGGDTQYF. The gene calls are TRBV10-3 and TRBJ2-3, with D possibly TRBD2 on 5 matching bases. Germline lookup yields CDR1 ENHRY and CDR2 SYGVKD. Trimming removed 3 bases from V and 5 bases from J, with 21 bases in between. CDR3 length equals 17 residues.

The V gene is TRBV29-1, the J gene TRBJ2-2, with D perhaps TRBD2 (6 bases). Trimming pared 5 bases from V and 2 bases from J, leaving 9 bases between. Germline V lookup: CDR1 SQVTM, CDR2 ANQGSEA. CDR3 size: 13 residues. Written as DNA, the CDR3 is TGCAGCGTTTCCGGGACTAACACCGGGGAGCTGTTTTTT. It encodes CSVSGTNTGELFF.

The chain employs TRBV2 and TRBJ2-7, with 12 bases lining up with TRBD2. The V and J ends lost 9 bases and 5 bases, in that order; junction bases with no gene match: 2. CDR1 is SNHLY, CDR2 FYNNEI, per germline. The CDR3 consists of 12 residues. The CDR3 sequence is CARGLAGNEQYF. The CDR3 bases are TGTGCCAGAGGACTAGCGGGAAACGAGCAGTACTTC.

The chain uses TRBV29-1 and TRBJ1-1; 7 nucleotides line up with TRBD1. Unmatched junction bases numbered 6, after V lost 8 bases and J lost 0 bases. Per the germline V gene, CDR1 is SQVTM and CDR2 is ANQGSEA. CDR3 length: 13 amino acids. The CDR3 spells CSYSGQLNTEAFF. The CDR3 DNA reads TGCAGCTACTCGGGACAGCTGAACACTGAAGCTTTCTTT.

The chain employs TRBV27 and TRBJ1-2; D uncertain. The CDR3 has 13 amino acids. Germline loops: CDR1 MNHEY, CDR2 SMNVEV (reference sequence). V lost 0 bases to trimming and J lost 2 bases, with 4 bases between them. In DNA, the CDR3 is TGTGCCAGCAGTTTATCATCGAACTATGGCTACACCTTC. Its translation is CASSLSSNYGYTF.

The chain is built from TRBV28 and TRBJ2-1; a weak D match, TRBD2 (6 bases). Germline values: CDR1 MDHEN, CDR2 SYDVKM. V gave up 7 bases and J gave up 8 bases, with 21 bases separating them. The CDR3 extends over 15 amino acids. Here the CDR3 reads CASIPWGDSTDEQFF. The CDR3 DNA reads as TGTGCCAGCATTCCTTGGGGGGACTCTACCGATGAGCAGTTCTTC.

This chain uses TRBV28 with TRBJ1-2; D might be TRBD1 (5 bases). V lost 2 bases and J 7 bases, leaving 11 bases between the germline ends. The CDR3 sequence is 13 residues long. The germline CDR1 and CDR2 sequences are MDHEN and SYDVKM. The CDR3 region has the DNA TGTGCCAGCAGTTTAGGCCTGACAGCTGGCTACACCTTC. This encodes CASSLGLTAGYTF.

This clone was observed a single time. V usage is TRBV5-1 and J usage is TRBJ2-7; 10 nucleotides match TRBD2. This CDR3 comprises 14 residues. CDR1 and CDR2 (germline): SGHRS, YFSETQ. V lost 0 bases to trimming and J lost 5 bases; unmatched junction nucleotides: 2. CDR3 protein: CASSLALAGNEQYF. CDR3 sequence (DNA): TGCGCCAGCAGCTTGGCACTAGCGGGGAACGAGCAGTACTTC.

This chain connects TRBV3-1 (or the pseudogene TRBV3-2) to TRBJ1-5; no firm D call. V dropped 4 bases and J dropped 4 bases, with 5 bases sitting between them. The CDR3 extends over 12 amino acids. Germline lookup yields CDR1 LGHDT and CDR2 YNNKEL (reference sequence). The CDR3 reads CASSLPNQPQHF. The CDR3 coding sequence is TGTGCCAGCAGCCTTCCAAATCAGCCCCAGCATTTT.